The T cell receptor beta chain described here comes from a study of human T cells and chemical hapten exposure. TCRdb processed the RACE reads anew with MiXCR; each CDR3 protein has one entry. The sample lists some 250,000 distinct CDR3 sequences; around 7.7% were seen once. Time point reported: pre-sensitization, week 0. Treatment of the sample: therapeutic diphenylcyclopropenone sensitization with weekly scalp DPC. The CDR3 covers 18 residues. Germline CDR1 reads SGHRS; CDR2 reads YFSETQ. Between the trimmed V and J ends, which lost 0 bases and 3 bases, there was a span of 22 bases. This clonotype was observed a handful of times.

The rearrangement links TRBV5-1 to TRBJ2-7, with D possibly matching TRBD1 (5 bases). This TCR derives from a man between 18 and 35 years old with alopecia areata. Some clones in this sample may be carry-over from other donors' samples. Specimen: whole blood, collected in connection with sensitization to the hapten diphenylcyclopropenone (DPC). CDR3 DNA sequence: TGCGCCAGCAGCTTGGAAGGGGCAGGAAAACCATCATACTACGAGCAGTACTTC. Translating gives CASSLEGAGKPSYYEQYF.